This record looks at one T cell receptor beta chain sequence and its context. CDR1 and CDR2 from the germline V gene are LGHNA and YNFKEQ. The CDR3 totals 14 residues. V gave up 0 bases and J gave up 7 bases, with 10 bases separating them. The data originate from a study of cytomegalovirus exposure and HLA in healthy donors. Sequencing was performed with immunoSEQ multiplex PCR; in TCRdb, only in-frame clones are kept and a portion is missing. The sample holds 50,000 to 80,000 clones, 85% to 95% seen once. This TCR derives from a woman in her late teens or twenties in good health and CMV-seropositive. The sample taken for sequencing was PBMCs. V usage is TRBV4-2 and J usage is TRBJ2-1; D is uncertain. The CDR3 is CASSQESSRNEQFF. In nucleotides, the CDR3 is TGTGCCAGCAGCCAAGAGTCGAGTCGGAATGAGCAGTTCTTC.